This paragraph covers one T cell receptor beta chain sequence. This sample was included in a study of blood T cell repertoires in COVID-19. Some clones are missing from TCRdb's copy, which holds only in-frame ones; the method was immunoSEQ multiplex PCR. The table includes just over 350,000 clones, around 88% detected once. CDR3 size: 15 residues. The V gene end was trimmed by 3 bases and the J gene end by 5 bases; junction bases not matched to a gene: 8. Germline-derived CDR1 and CDR2 are ENHRY and SYGVKD. The sequenced sample consisted of peripheral blood. This receptor was taken from a woman aged 60 to 75 with COVID-19, enrolled during active disease. The genes are TRBV10-3 and TRBJ2-5, with TRBD1 identical over 8 bases. CDR3 amino acids: CAISDPGGVEETQYF. The CDR3 DNA follows: TGTGCCATCAGTGATCCAGGGGGCGTAGAGGAGACCCAGTACTTC.